This record looks at one TCR beta chain sequence and its context. No antigen is known for it. This sample stems from a study of CD8+CD57+ T cells in acquired aplastic anemia. At the level of the study: CD4+ and CD8+ cells, once sorted, gave DNA averaging approximately 3.4 ug. Sequencing produced an average of about 10 million reads per healthy donor for CD4+ cells.

V was trimmed by 1 base and J by 6 bases, leaving 1 base between them. The CDR3 sequence is 11 residues long. Germline V gene data show CDR1 as KGHDR and CDR2 as SFDVKD. Findings and limits, study-wide: There were over 25 CD8+ CDR3 sequences that occurred in both patients and controls. CD8+ Simpson's diversity did not differ significantly between patients and controls.

Profiling that covered TCR beta VDJ and CDR3 relied on genomic DNA as its template. TCRdb re-analysed the reads in MiXCR, keeping a single row per CDR3 protein. There are about 210,000 distinct CDR3 sequences in the sample; roughly 35% occur only once, and about 1.1% lies in the top ten. The genes are TRBV24-1 and TRBJ2-3; D unclear. The receptor was isolated from a human donor in good health, serving as a control. Material for sequencing was sorted CD4+, CD8+, or CD8+CD57+ T cells (not recorded which) from PBMCs. The CDR3 loop reads CATSDFDTQYF. The CDR3 DNA is TGTGCCACCAGTGATTTTGATACGCAGTATTTT.